The 15 T cell receptor beta chains below come from one sample, sequenced in a study of identical twins. TCRdb recomputed calls from the 5' RACE reads with MiXCR, one row per CDR3 protein. The sample lists approximately 300,000 distinct CDR3 sequences; roughly 9.8% were seen once. In addition, the sample was reused for a study of yellow fever vaccine responses in identical twins.

Sample: CD8+ T cells sorted from blood. The receptor set was obtained from a young woman in good health.

This clonotype has a handful of counts. The chain carries TRBV20-1 and TRBJ1-1; D is perhaps TRBD1 (6 bases). Looked up from germline, CDR1 is DFQATT and CDR2 is SNEGSKA (reference sequence). The CDR3 totals 15 residues. Trimming removed 5 bases from V and 2 bases from J, with 18 bases in between. The CDR3 sequence: CSARSYRDKNTEAFF. CDR3 in DNA: TGCAGTGCTCGAAGTTACCGGGACAAAAACACTGAAGCTTTCTTT.

Written as DNA, the CDR3 is TGTGCTAGTGGTTTGACAGGGAGGAATGAGCAGTTCTTC. It specifies CASGLTGRNEQFF. The chain has TRBV12-5 and TRBJ2-1; D assignment may be TRBD1 or TRBD2 (6 bases each). The CDR3 is made up of 13 amino acids. Trimming pared 2 bases from V and 7 bases from J, leaving 9 bases between. Per the germline V gene, CDR1 is LGHNT and CDR2 is FRNRAP.

Many counts were recorded for this clonotype. The chain employs TRBV20-1 and TRBJ1-4; 8 bases fit TRBD1. The germline gives CDR1 DFQATT, CDR2 SNEGSKA (reference sequence). V dropped 3 bases and J dropped 6; count of bases not matched to a gene: 9. There are 15 residues in the CDR3. DNA of the CDR3: TGCAGTGCTAGTTCTCTGGCAGGGGGCGATGAAAAACTGTTTTTT. Its translation: CSASSLAGGDEKLFF.

This clonotype has more than one count but fewer than ten. V and J are TRBV7-9 and TRBJ2-7, with D perhaps being TRBD1 or TRBD2 (5 bases each). The CDR3 consists of 15 residues. Trimming took 1 base from V and 0 from J, leaving 10 bases between them. CDR1 SEHNR and CDR2 FQNEAQ come from the germline V gene (reference sequence). CDR3 in DNA: TGTGCCAGCAGCTTAGGGGACGCTCACTCCTACGAGCAGTACTTC. This sequence encodes CASSLGDAHSYEQYF. Variable domain in full (rest from reference TRBV7-9 and TRBJ2-7): DTGVSQNPRHKITKRGQNVTFRCDPISEHNRLYWYRQTLGQGPEFLTYFQNEAQLEKSRLLSDRFSAERPKGSFSTLEIQRTEQGDSAMYLCASSLGDAHSYEQYFGPGTRLTVT.

In this sample, this clonotype turned up many times. This rearrangement joins TRBV6-2 or TRBV6-3 to TRBJ2-3; TRBD2 aligns across 12 bases. Trimming removed 6 bases from V and 11 bases from J; junction bases left unmatched: 9. Germline assignment: CDR1 MNHEY and CDR2 SVGEGT. The CDR3 is made up of 14 amino acids. The CDR3, as DNA: TGTGCCAGCAGCAGACTAGCGGGAGACCGTCTGCAGTATTTT. It encodes CASSRLAGDRLQYF.

This chain connects TRBV4-2 to TRBJ2-7; no firm D call. CDR3 length equals 12 residues. From germline, CDR1 is LGHNA and CDR2 YNFKEQ. V lost 4 bases to trimming and J lost 3 bases, with 7 bases between them. The CDR3 here is CASSPDNYEQYF. The CDR3, as DNA: TGTGCCAGCAGCCCAGACAACTACGAGCAGTACTTC.

J is TRBJ2-2 and V is TRBV3-1, with 7 positions matching TRBD1. Germline trimming cut 7 bases from V and 5 bases from J; bases unmatched to any gene: 10. Germline values: CDR1 LGHDT, CDR2 YNNKEL (reference sequence). CDR3 length: 15 amino acids. The CDR3 here is CASTATIRGTGELFF. The CDR3 DNA reads TGTGCCAGCACAGCCACCATCAGGGGGACCGGGGAGCTGTTTTTT.

This clonotype has at least ten counts. The rearrangement uses TRBV4-3 and TRBJ2-7; D perhaps matches TRBD2 (5 bases). Germline-derived CDR1 and CDR2 are LGHNA and YSLEER. The CDR3 has 15 amino acids. Trimming took 0 bases from V and 1 from J, leaving 10 bases between them. CDR3 sequence: CASSQEPAGSYEQYF. The CDR3 DNA reads TGCGCCAGCAGCCAAGAACCCGCGGGTTCCTACGAGCAGTACTTC.

V is TRBV2 and J is TRBJ2-7; D is ambiguous. Germline values: CDR1 SNHLY, CDR2 FYNNEI. The CDR3 consists of 13 residues. Trimming took 7 bases from V and 2 from J, leaving 12 bases between them. CDR3 coding DNA: TGTGCCAGCACGTTTGCGTTAGCCTACGAGCAGTACTTC. Residues: CASTFALAYEQYF.

This chain joins TRBV7-9 and TRBJ2-1; 9 bases are shared with TRBD1. CDR3 length: 15 residues. Germline V lookup: CDR1 SEHNR, CDR2 FQNEAQ (reference sequence). V gave up 5 bases and J gave up 4 bases; unmatched junction bases: 6. The CDR3 DNA reads TGTGCCAGCAGCCCGGACAGGGGAATTTACAATGAGCAGTTCTTC. Translation: CASSPDRGIYNEQFF.

The V gene is TRBV5-4, the J gene TRBJ2-7; D is ambiguous. Trimming stripped 4 bases from V and 2 bases from J, with 19 bases between. The CDR3 totals 16 residues. CDR1 and CDR2 (germline): SGHNT, YYREEE (reference sequence). The CDR3 DNA follows: TGTGCCAGCAGCCACGATTTTCTAGACGGAACCTACGAGCAGTACTTC. The encoded protein is CASSHDFLDGTYEQYF.

The genes are TRBV2 and TRBJ2-7; D perhaps matches TRBD1 (6 bases). The germline gives CDR1 SNHLY, CDR2 FYNNEI. The CDR3 totals 13 residues. Trimming took 4 bases from V and 4 from J, leaving 11 bases between them. The DNA for the CDR3 is TGTGCCAGCAGTGGGAATACAGGGTACGAGCAGTACTTC. Protein product: CASSGNTGYEQYF.

This clonotype was picked up many times. The CDR3 protein is CAISESGTSGLSEQFF. The CDR3 nucleotides read TGTGCCATCAGTGAGTCCGGGACTAGCGGTTTGAGTGAGCAGTTCTTC. V usage is TRBV10-3 and J usage is TRBJ2-1; 11 bases line up with TRBD2. This CDR3 has 16 residues. With V trimmed by 0 bases and J by 9 bases, 7 bases remained unmatched. Germline V lookup: CDR1 ENHRY, CDR2 SYGVKD.

This clonotype was counted only a few times. The chain combines TRBV27 with TRBJ1-5; maybe TRBD1 (6 bases). CDR1 is MNHEY, CDR2 SMNVEV, per germline (reference sequence). The CDR3 has 15 amino acids. Trimming shortened V by 6 bases and J by 6 bases, and 18 bases separated the two germline ends. This CDR3 is CASSPTRGNGQPQHF. Here the CDR3 DNA reads TGTGCCAGCAGCCCGACGAGGGGGAACGGTCAGCCCCAGCATTTT.

This chain links TRBV5-1 with TRBJ2-7, with D perhaps assigned TRBD1 or TRBD2 (5 bases each). V was cut by 7 bases and J by 5 bases, with 16 bases left in between. The CDR3 runs to 13 residues. Per the germline V gene, CDR1 is SGHRS and CDR2 is YFSETQ. This CDR3 is CASAEGQGNEQYF. The DNA of the CDR3 is TGCGCCAGCGCCGAGGGGCAGGGCAACGAGCAGTACTTC.